Listed below are T cell receptor beta chains from one sample, sequenced in a study of blood T cells in healthy people across ages. Using its own MiXCR run on the 5' RACE reads, TCRdb lists one record per CDR3 protein. The sample carries hundreds of thousands of distinct CDR3 sequences, under 25% recorded once. The sample consisted of blood. These receptors came from a man in his sixties or seventies in good health. CDR3s include the opening cysteine and the closing phenylalanine or tryptophan. The D gene is left open where the match is weak. Clone size appears in some rows only: once, few, many, or a class for an expanded clone.

.,.,TRBV3-1,TRBJ2-3,CASSQADVAADTQYF,TGTGCCAGCAGCCAAGCGGATGTAGCGGCAGATACGCAGTATTTT
TRBD2,few,TRBV19,TRBJ2-7,CASSIGLASNEQYF,TGTGCCAGTAGTATTGGACTAGCGTCGAACGAGCAGTACTTC
TRBD1,.,TRBV5-1,TRBJ1-1,CASSETRAGTGGRSTEAFF,TGCGCCAGCAGCGAAACACGAGCCGGGACAGGGGGCCGAAGCACTGAAGCTTTCTTT
.,.,TRBV4-3,TRBJ2-4,CASSQASPTGKNIQYF,TGCGCCAGCAGCCAAGCAAGCCCAACTGGGAAAAACATTCAGTACTTC
TRBD1,few,TRBV10-3,TRBJ2-3,CAISAGTGGLADTQYF,TGTGCCATCAGCGCCGGGACAGGGGGCTTGGCGGATACGCAGTATTTT
.,few,TRBV25-1,TRBJ2-5,CASSEAKGRETQYF,TGTGCCAGCAGTGAAGCGAAGGGTAGGGAGACCCAGTACTTC
.,.,TRBV2,TRBJ2-1,CASSDRPDPNNEQFF,TGTGCCAGCAGTGACAGACCCGACCCAAACAATGAGCAGTTCTTC
TRBD2,few,TRBV2,TRBJ2-3,CASSPLAGVISTDTQYF,TGTGCCAGCAGCCCACTAGCGGGAGTTATAAGTACAGATACGCAGTATTTT
TRBD2,few,TRBV7-3,TRBJ2-3,CASSPGLAGTSTDTQYF,TGTGCCAGCAGCCCAGGACTAGCGGGAACTAGCACAGATACGCAGTATTTT
.,few,TRBV6-5,TRBJ1-1,CASSPGTWARSTEAFF,TGTGCCAGCAGTCCGGGGACCTGGGCAAGGAGCACTGAAGCTTTCTTT
TRBD1,.,TRBV2,TRBJ1-2,CASRPGGQGSSGYTF,TGTGCCAGCAGACCAGGCGGACAGGGGTCTTCTGGCTACACCTTC
.,.,TRBV7-8,TRBJ2-7,CASSAQVSYEQYF,TGTGCCAGCAGCGCGCAAGTCTCCTACGAGCAGTACTTC
.,few,TRBV30,TRBJ1-4,CASKGTTNEKLFF,TGTGCCTCGAAGGGTACAACTAATGAAAAACTGTTTTTT
.,few,TRBV4-1,TRBJ2-1,CASSQDRGRGARNEQFF,TGCGCCAGCAGCCAAGACAGAGGGAGAGGTGCACGGAATGAGCAGTTCTTC
.,.,TRBV5-6,TRBJ2-3,CASTLGLSTDTQYF,TGTGCCAGCACCCTGGGACTTAGCACAGATACGCAGTATTTT
.,.,TRBV12-3/TRBV12-4,TRBJ1-1,CASRRGQNTEAFF,TGTGCCAGCCGTAGGGGACAGAACACTGAAGCTTTCTTT
.,.,TRBV21-1,TRBJ2-1,CASSEDRGYNEQFF,TGTGCCAGCAGCGAGGACAGGGGCTACAATGAGCAGTTCTTC
TRBD2,.,TRBV4-3,TRBJ2-3,CASSQATGRTDTQYF,TGCGCCAGCAGCCAAGCAACCGGGAGGACAGATACGCAGTATTTT
.,.,TRBV4-1,TRBJ2-7,CASSPEDRTYEQYF,TGCGCCAGCAGCCCAGAGGACAGAACCTACGAGCAGTACTTC
.,few,TRBV20-1,TRBJ2-4,CSARDVLAVVDIQYF,TGCAGTGCTAGGGATGTTCTGGCCGTGGTTGACATTCAGTACTTC
.,few,TRBV3-1,TRBJ2-4,CASSPQVNIQYF,TGTGCCAGCAGCCCTCAGGTGAACATTCAGTACTTC
.,few,TRBV21-1,TRBJ2-3,CASSKARSTDTQYF,TGTGCCAGCAGCAAAGCGAGGTCAACAGATACGCAGTATTTT
.,many,TRBV11-2,TRBJ2-7,CASSLEAASEQYF,TGTGCCAGCAGCTTAGAAGCTGCGTCCGAGCAGTACTTC
TRBD1,.,TRBV20-1,TRBJ2-5,CSADRGGETQYF,TGCAGTGCTGACAGGGGAGGAGAGACCCAGTACTTC
.,few,TRBV10-1,TRBJ1-5,CASSDPSGGGSNQPQHF,TGCGCCAGCAGTGATCCCTCTGGGGGAGGTAGCAATCAGCCCCAGCATTTT
.,.,TRBV18,TRBJ2-7,CASSRRPLDGAGSYEQYF,TGTGCCAGCTCACGCCGTCCCCTGGACGGGGCCGGCTCCTACGAGCAGTACTTC
TRBD1,few,TRBV28,TRBJ1-2,CASSQRQGYGYTF,TGTGCCAGCAGTCAGCGACAGGGCTATGGCTACACCTTC
.,few,TRBV2,TRBJ1-3,CASSGGVGRSSGNTIYF,TGTGCCAGCAGTGGCGGGGTTGGCAGGTCCTCTGGAAACACCATATATTTT
.,few,TRBV7-2,TRBJ2-1,CASSLDWVDEQFF,TGTGCCAGCAGCTTAGACTGGGTGGATGAGCAGTTCTTC
.,few,TRBV6-1,TRBJ2-3,CASSETPGPSWGTDTQYF,TGTGCCAGCAGTGAAACTCCTGGACCGTCATGGGGCACAGATACGCAGTATTTT
.,few,TRBV7-2,TRBJ1-2,CASSLDREIYTF,TGTGCCAGCAGCTTAGATAGGGAGATCTACACCTTC
.,.,TRBV7-9,TRBJ2-7,CASSAWDSYEQYF,TGTGCCAGCAGCGCCTGGGACTCTTACGAGCAGTACTTC
TRBD1,.,TRBV20-1,TRBJ1-2,CSASRDRDSNGYTF,TGCAGTGCTAGCCGGGACAGGGATTCTAACGGCTACACCTTC
TRBD1,.,TRBV25-1,TRBJ2-7,CASSEFRTGASGEQYF,TGTGCCAGCAGTGAATTCCGGACAGGGGCCTCGGGCGAGCAGTACTTC
.,.,TRBV6-5,TRBJ1-3,CASSYQGSGNTIYF,TGTGCCAGCAGTTACCAGGGCTCTGGAAACACCATATATTTT
.,few,TRBV6-1,TRBJ1-2,CASSEKSYGYTF,TGTGCCAGCAGTGAAAAGAGCTATGGCTACACCTTC
TRBD2,.,TRBV6-2/TRBV6-3,TRBJ2-1,CASTVRLAGNNEQFF,TGTGCCAGCACCGTAAGACTAGCGGGGAACAATGAGCAGTTCTTC
.,few,TRBV18,TRBJ2-1,CASSPETGLNEQFF,TGTGCCAGCTCACCCGAAACCGGACTCAATGAGCAGTTCTTC
TRBD1,.,TRBV10-3,TRBJ1-4,CATRTGGATNEKLFF,TGTGCCACCAGGACAGGCGGGGCAACTAATGAAAAACTGTTTTTT
TRBD1,.,TRBV29-1,TRBJ2-1,CSAAGQGGPNEQFF,TGCAGCGCCGCCGGACAAGGGGGCCCCAATGAGCAGTTCTTC
.,many,TRBV9,TRBJ2-1,CASSPAVVSSNEQFF,TGTGCCAGCAGCCCCGCGGTCGTCTCGAGCAATGAGCAGTTCTTC
TRBD2,.,TRBV6-6,TRBJ2-1,CASRTSGSGNEQFF,TGTGCCAGCAGGACTAGCGGGAGTGGCAATGAGCAGTTCTTC
TRBD2,few,TRBV7-2,TRBJ2-5,CASSLRLASGTEAQYF,TGTGCCAGCAGCTTAAGGTTGGCTAGCGGGACGGAGGCCCAGTACTTC
.,few,TRBV7-2,TRBJ1-3,CASSLWGAAGNTIYF,TGTGCCAGCAGCTTATGGGGAGCTGCTGGAAACACCATATATTTT
TRBD1,few,TRBV20-1,TRBJ1-3,CSARQGVGNTIYF,TGCAGTGCTAGACAGGGGGTGGGAAACACCATATATTTT
.,few,TRBV12-3/TRBV12-4,TRBJ1-1,CASRDSLSTEAFF,TGTGCCAGCAGGGACAGCCTGAGCACTGAAGCTTTCTTT
.,.,TRBV7-3,TRBJ2-1,CASSKMLFGTHNEQFF,TGTGCCAGCAGCAAAATGTTGTTCGGGACTCACAATGAGCAGTTCTTC
.,few,TRBV7-2,TRBJ2-1,CASSLDAVAYNEQFF,TGTGCCAGCAGCTTAGATGCGGTAGCCTACAATGAGCAGTTCTTC
.,.,TRBV6-5,TRBJ2-1,CASSLLEGSSEQFF,TGTGCCAGCAGTCTTCTAGAGGGGTCGAGTGAGCAGTTCTTC
.,.,TRBV20-1,TRBJ1-4,CSAREQGVSNEKLFF,TGCAGTGCAAGAGAGCAAGGGGTTTCTAATGAAAAACTGTTTTTT
TRBD1,few,TRBV9,TRBJ1-4,CASSVERGRGEKLFF,TGTGCCAGCAGCGTAGAAAGGGGGCGTGGTGAAAAACTGTTTTTT